This entry is about one T cell receptor beta chain. This sample is part of a study of cytomegalovirus exposure and HLA in healthy donors. This CDR3 region has 18 residues. The J segment lost 9 bases and the V segment lost 5 bases, leaving 21 bases of the junction unmatched. CDR1 KGHSH and CDR2 LQKENI come from the germline V gene. A multiplex PCR was run with 60 Vbeta primers and 13 Jbeta primers. TCRdb's table, derived via immunoSEQ multiplex PCR, lists solely in-frame clones and lacks some. The repertoire holds about 160,000 clones, with approximately 81% as singletons. This clonotype was sampled from a man between 18 and 29 years old in good health and CMV-seropositive. The V gene is TRBV18, the J gene TRBJ2-2; TRBD1 aligns across 7 bases. What was sequenced was PBMCs. As DNA, the CDR3 is TGTGCCAGCTCAACCCCCCGACCGGGACAGTTAAAAAGCAGGGAGCTGTTTTTT. Its protein product is CASSTPRPGQLKSRELFF.